Presented here are 7 T cell receptor beta chains from one specimen sequenced in a study of blood T cell repertoires in COVID-19. Generated by immunoSEQ multiplex PCR, the TCRdb table keeps only in-frame clones and is missing some. In the table there are over 200,000 clones, approximately 89% of which are singletons. Specimen: peripheral blood. Receptors were obtained from a man aged 35 to 55 who had recovered from COVID-19.

CDR3 loop: CASSKVGPRILIYEQYF. DNA for the CDR3: TGTGCCAGCAGCAAAGTAGGTCCGAGGATTCTCATCTACGAGCAGTACTTC. The chain links TRBV21-1 to TRBJ2-7; the table's TRBD2 call for D was not verified on the DNA. TRBV21-1 is a pseudogene locus. The CDR3 is 17 amino acids.

The chain carries TRBV28 and TRBJ1-2; 7 bases line up with TRBD1. With V trimmed by 6 bases and J by 1 base, 8 bases remained unmatched. CDR1 and CDR2 from the germline V gene are MDHEN and SYDVKM. The CDR3 runs 15 residues. This CDR3 is CASSLTGAGNYGYTF. The DNA for the CDR3 is TGTGCCAGCAGCCTTACAGGGGCGGGTAACTATGGCTACACCTTC.

V is TRBV2 and J is TRBJ2-5, with 7 bases matching TRBD1. The CDR3 loop spans 14 amino acids. Germline CDR1 reads SNHLY; CDR2 reads FYNNEI. The ends lost 1 base at V and 5 bases at J; junction bases unmatched: 4. CDR3 amino acids: CASSEGRGWETQYF. For the CDR3, the DNA is TGTGCCAGCAGTGAAGGCAGGGGGTGGGAGACCCAGTACTTC.

The chain is built from TRBV6-1 and TRBJ1-2; 8 nucleotides align to TRBD1. The germline V gene has CDR1 MNHNS and CDR2 SASEGT. The J segment lost 8 bases and the V segment lost 3 bases, leaving 5 bases of the junction unmatched. CDR3 length: 13 residues. CDR3 sequence: CASSDRGPWGYTF. CDR3 nucleotides: TGTGCCAGCAGTGACAGGGGGCCATGGGGCTACACCTTC.

J is TRBJ1-4 and V is TRBV5-1; no firm D call. This CDR3 has 16 residues. V was clipped by 4 bases and J by 0 bases, with 13 bases between them. Germline V gene sequence: CDR1 SGHRS, CDR2 YFSETQ. DNA of the CDR3: TGCGCCAGCAGCCACATGTCCCCTGCAACTAATGAAAAACTGTTTTTT. Translating it yields CASSHMSPATNEKLFF.

The chain couples TRBV11-2 to TRBJ1-1; D unresolved. From germline, CDR1 is SGHAT and CDR2 FQNNGV. V was trimmed by 1 base and J by 2 bases, leaving 11 bases between them. CDR3 length equals 15 residues. CDR3: CASSLVEGINTEAFF. As DNA, the CDR3 is TGTGCCAGCAGCTTAGTGGAGGGTATCAACACTGAAGCTTTCTTT.

V and J are TRBV10-1 and TRBJ1-2; 9 bases align to TRBD1. In germline, CDR1 is WNHNN, CDR2 SYGVQD (reference sequence). The CDR3 covers 15 residues. Trimming at V came to 6 bases and at J to 4 bases, leaving 9 bases not matched to a gene. The CDR3 DNA sequence: TGCGCCAGCAGGCCTACAGGGGGCGCATTCTATGGCTACACCTTC. This encodes CASRPTGGAFYGYTF.